This T cell receptor (beta chain) is from a study of blood T cell repertoires in COVID-19. For the study at large: PBMCs, B-cell-depleted T cells, or T cells were the source of the cDNA or gDNA that made up the material.

The V and J ends lost 7 bases and 6 bases, in that order; junction bases with no gene match: 11. CDR1 MNHEY and CDR2 SVGAGI come from the germline V gene. The CDR3 runs to 14 residues. As concerns this clone: Other DNA sequences in the sample encode the same CDR3.

As originally analysed: Quantification of nucleated cells was approximated via reference gene primer amplification. TCRdb keeps only in-frame clones here, not all; method: immunoSEQ multiplex PCR. Clone size and V and J calls were adopted from that table, with D and trimming inferred from the DNA. The sample has approximately 46,000 clones; roughly 88% are singletons. The sequenced material came from peripheral blood. The J gene is TRBJ1-1, the V gene TRBV6-5, with TRBD1 matching over 7 bases. This TCR derives from a human donor in a cohort sampled during active COVID-19. CDR3 DNA sequence: TGTGCCAGCAAGCCGACAGGGATAGGGTCTGAAGCTTTCTTT. It encodes CASKPTGIGSEAFF.